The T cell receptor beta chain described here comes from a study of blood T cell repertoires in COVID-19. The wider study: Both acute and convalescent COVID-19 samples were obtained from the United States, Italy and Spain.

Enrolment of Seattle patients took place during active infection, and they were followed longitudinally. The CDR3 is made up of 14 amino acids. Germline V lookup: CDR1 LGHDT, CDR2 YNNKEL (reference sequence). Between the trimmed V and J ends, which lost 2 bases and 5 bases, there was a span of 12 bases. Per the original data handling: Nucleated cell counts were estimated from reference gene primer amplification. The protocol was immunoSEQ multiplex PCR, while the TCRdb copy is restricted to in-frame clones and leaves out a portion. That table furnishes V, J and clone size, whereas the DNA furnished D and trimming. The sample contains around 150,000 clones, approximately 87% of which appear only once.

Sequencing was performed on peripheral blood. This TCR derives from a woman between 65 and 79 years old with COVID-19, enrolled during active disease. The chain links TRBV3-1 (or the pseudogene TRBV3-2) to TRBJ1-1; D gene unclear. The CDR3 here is CASSQPEPVTEAFF. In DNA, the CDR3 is TGTGCCAGCAGCCAACCGGAGCCGGTAACTGAAGCTTTCTTT.